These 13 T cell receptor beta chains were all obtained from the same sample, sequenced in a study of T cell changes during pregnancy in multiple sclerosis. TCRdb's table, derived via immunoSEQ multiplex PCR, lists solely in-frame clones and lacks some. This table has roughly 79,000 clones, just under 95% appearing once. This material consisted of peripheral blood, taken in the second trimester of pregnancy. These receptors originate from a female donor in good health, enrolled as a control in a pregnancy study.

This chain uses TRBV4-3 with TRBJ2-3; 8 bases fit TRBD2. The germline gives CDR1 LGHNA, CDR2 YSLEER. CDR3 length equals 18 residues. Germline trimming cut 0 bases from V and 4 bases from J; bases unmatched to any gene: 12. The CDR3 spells CASSQDDGGAFGSDTQYF. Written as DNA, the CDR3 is TGCGCCAGCAGCCAAGACGACGGGGGGGCATTTGGTTCAGATACGCAGTATTTT.

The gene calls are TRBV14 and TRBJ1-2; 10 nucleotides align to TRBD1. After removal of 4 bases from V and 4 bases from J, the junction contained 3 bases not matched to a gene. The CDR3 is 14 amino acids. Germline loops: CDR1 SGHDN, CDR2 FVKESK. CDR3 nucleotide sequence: TGTGCCAGCAGCCCCGGGACAGGGGTCTATGGCTACACCTTC. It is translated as CASSPGTGVYGYTF.

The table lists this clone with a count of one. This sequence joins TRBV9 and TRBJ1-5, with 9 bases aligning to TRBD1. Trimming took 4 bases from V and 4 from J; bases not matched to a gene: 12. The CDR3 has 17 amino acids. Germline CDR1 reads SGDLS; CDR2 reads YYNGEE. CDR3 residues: CASSPGTGTFGNQPQHF. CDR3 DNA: TGTGCCAGCAGCCCTGGGACAGGGACATTTGGGAATCAGCCCCAGCATTTT.

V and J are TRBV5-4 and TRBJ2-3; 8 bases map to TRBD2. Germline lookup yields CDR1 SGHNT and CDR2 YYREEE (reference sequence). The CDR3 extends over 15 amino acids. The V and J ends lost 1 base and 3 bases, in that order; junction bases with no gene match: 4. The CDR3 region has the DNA TGTGCCAGCAGCTTGTTGGCGGGGGGAACAGATACGCAGTATTTT. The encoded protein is CASSLLAGGTDTQYF.

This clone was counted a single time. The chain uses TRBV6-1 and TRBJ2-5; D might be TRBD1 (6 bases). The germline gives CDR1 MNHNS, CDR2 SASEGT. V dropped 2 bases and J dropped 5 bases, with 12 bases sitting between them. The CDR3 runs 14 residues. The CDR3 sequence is CASSETRGAETQYF. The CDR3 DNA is TGTGCCAGCAGTGAAACCAGGGGCGCGGAGACCCAGTACTTC.

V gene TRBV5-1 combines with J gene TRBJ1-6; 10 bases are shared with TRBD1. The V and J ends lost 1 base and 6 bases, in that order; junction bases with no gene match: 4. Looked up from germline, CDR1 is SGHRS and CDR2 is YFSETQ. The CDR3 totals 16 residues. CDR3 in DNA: TGCGCCAGCAGCTTGCAGGGACAGGGGCCTAATTCACCCCTCCACTTT. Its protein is CASSLQGQGPNSPLHF.

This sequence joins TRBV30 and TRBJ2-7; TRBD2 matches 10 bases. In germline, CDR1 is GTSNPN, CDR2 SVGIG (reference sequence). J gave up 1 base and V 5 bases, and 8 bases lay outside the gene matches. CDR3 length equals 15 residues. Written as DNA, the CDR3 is TGTGCCTGGTCCCCTCTAGCGGGGGTTTCCTACGAGCAGTACTTC. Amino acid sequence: CAWSPLAGVSYEQYF.

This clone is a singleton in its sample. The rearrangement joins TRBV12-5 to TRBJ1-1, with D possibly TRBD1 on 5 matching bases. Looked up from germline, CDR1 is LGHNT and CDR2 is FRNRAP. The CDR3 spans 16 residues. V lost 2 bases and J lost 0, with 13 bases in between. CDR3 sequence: CASGLPETEMNTEAFF. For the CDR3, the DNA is TGTGCTAGTGGTTTGCCGGAGACAGAGATGAACACTGAAGCTTTCTTT. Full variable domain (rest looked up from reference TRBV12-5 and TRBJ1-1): DARVTQTPRHKVTEMGQEVTMRCQPILGHNTVFWYRQTMMQGLELLAYFRNRAPLDDSGMPKDRFSAEMPDATLATLKIQPSEPRDSAVYFCASGLPETEMNTEAFFGQGTRLTVV.

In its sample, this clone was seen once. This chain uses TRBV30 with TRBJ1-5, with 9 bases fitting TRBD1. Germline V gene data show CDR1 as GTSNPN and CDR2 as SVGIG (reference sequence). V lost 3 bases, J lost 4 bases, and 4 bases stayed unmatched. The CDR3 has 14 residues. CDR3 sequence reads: CAWSATGGNQPQHF. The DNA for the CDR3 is TGTGCCTGGAGCGCGACAGGGGGGAATCAGCCCCAGCATTTT.

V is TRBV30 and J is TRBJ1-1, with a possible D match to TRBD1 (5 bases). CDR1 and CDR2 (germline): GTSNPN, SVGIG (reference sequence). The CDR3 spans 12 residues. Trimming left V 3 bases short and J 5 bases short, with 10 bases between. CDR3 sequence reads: CAWSRGGTEAFF. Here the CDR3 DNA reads TGTGCCTGGAGCCGGGGGGGGACTGAAGCTTTCTTT.

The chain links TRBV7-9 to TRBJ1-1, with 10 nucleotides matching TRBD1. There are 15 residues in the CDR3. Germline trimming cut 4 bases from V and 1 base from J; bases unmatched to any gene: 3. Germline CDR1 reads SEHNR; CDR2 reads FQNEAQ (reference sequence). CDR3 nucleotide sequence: TGTGCCAGCAGCTCCCGGGACAGGGGGAACACTGAAGCTTTCTTT. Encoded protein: CASSSRDRGNTEAFF.

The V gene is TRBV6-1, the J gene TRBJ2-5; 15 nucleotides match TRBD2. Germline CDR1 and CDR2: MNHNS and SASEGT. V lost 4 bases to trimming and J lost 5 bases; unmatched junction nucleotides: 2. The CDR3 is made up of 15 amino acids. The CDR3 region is CASSGTSGGAETQYF. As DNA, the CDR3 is TGTGCCAGCAGTGGGACTAGCGGGGGGGCCGAGACCCAGTACTTC.

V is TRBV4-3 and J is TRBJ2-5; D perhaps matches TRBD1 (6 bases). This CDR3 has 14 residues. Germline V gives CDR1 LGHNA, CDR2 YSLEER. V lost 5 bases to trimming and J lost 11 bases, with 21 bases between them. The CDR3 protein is CASSEGRWGPEQYF. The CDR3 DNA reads TGCGCCAGCAGCGAAGGTCGTTGGGGGCCGGAGCAGTACTTC.